This T cell receptor (beta chain) was recorded in a study of blood T cell repertoires in COVID-19. Profiling relied on immunoSEQ multiplex PCR, and the TCRdb table lists in-frame clones only, not all of them. The sample lists 270,000 or so clones, roughly 80% seen once, with roughly 1.5% in the top ten. This clonotype was sampled from a human donor with COVID-19, enrolled during active disease. The donor label of this sample is uncertain. Sequenced: peripheral blood.

CDR3: CATSRERSGEQYF. CDR3 nucleotides: TGTGCCACCAGCAGAGAACGATCCGGCGAGCAGTACTTC. The chain employs TRBV15 and TRBJ2-7; D is uncertain. V dropped 0 bases and J dropped 6 bases, with 9 bases sitting between them. The CDR3 has 13 residues. Germline-derived CDR1 and CDR2 are LNHNV and YYDKDF (reference sequence).